This TCR beta chain was profiled in a study of patients and donors after allogeneic stem cell transplantation. Germline CDR1 is LGHDT and CDR2 is YNNKEL (reference sequence). The CDR3 spans 14 residues. Trimming took 3 bases from V and 6 from J, leaving 12 bases between them. TCRdb analysed the RT-PCR reads with MiXCR anew, one entry per CDR3 protein. The sample holds 100,000 to 130,000 distinct CDR3 sequences; around 35% are singletons and the top ten take 27%. The sequence derives from a human donor who was either an allogeneic HSCT recipient or a stem cell or donor lymphocyte infusion donor (not recorded which). It is not recorded whose cells these are; they may come from a transplant donor. The chain uses TRBV3-1 and TRBJ2-1, with D perhaps matching TRBD1 (7 bases). Specimen: blood, either unsorted or a sorted T cell fraction (not recorded which). The CDR3 sequence: CASSQSGGSNEQFF. In DNA, the CDR3 is TGTGCCAGCAGCCAGTCAGGGGGGAGCAATGAGCAGTTCTTC.